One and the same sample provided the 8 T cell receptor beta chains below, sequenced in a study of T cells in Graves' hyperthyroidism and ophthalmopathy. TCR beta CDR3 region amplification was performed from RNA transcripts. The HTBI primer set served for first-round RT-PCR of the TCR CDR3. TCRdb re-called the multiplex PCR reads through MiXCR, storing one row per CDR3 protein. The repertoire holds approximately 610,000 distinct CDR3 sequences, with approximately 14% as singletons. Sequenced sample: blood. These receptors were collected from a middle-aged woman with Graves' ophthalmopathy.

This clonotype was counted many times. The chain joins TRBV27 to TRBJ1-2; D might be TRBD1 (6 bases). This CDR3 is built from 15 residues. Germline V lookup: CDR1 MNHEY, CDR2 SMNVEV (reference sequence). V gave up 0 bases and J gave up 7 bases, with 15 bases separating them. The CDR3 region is CASSLSGGASFGYTF. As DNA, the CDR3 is TGTGCCAGCAGTTTATCTGGGGGCGCGAGTTTTGGCTACACCTTC.

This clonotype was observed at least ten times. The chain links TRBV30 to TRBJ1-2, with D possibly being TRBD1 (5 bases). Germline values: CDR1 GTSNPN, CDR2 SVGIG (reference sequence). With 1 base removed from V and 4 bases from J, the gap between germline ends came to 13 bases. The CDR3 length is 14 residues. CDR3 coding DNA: TGTGCCTGGAGTGCAGGGAGCGGGCTCTATGGCTACACCTTC. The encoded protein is CAWSAGSGLYGYTF.

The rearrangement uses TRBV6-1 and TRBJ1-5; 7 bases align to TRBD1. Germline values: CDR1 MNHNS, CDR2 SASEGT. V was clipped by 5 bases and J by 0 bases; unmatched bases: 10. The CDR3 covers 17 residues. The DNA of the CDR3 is TGTGCCAGCAGTACCCGTCCGGGACAGATTAGCAATCAGCCCCAGCATTTT. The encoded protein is CASSTRPGQISNQPQHF.

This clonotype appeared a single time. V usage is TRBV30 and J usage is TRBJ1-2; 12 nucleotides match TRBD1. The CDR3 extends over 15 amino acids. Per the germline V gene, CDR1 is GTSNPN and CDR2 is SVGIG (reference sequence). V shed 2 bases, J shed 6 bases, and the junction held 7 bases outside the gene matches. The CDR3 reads CAWSLLGTGGDGYTF. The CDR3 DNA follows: TGTGCCTGGAGTCTCCTTGGGACAGGGGGCGATGGCTACACCTTC.

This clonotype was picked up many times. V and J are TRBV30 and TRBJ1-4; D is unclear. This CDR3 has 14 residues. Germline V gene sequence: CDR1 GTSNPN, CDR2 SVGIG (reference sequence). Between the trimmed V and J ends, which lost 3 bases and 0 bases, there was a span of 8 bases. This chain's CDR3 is CAWRDGATNEKLFF. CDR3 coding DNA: TGTGCCTGGAGGGACGGAGCAACTAATGAAAAACTGTTTTTT.

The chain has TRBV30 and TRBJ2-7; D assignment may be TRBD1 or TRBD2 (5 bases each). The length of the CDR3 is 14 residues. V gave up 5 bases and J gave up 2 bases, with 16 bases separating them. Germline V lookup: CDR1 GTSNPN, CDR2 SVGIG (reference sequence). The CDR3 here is CAWSGLTVPYEQYF. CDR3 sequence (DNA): TGTGCCTGGTCGGGGCTCACGGTGCCCTACGAGCAGTACTTC.

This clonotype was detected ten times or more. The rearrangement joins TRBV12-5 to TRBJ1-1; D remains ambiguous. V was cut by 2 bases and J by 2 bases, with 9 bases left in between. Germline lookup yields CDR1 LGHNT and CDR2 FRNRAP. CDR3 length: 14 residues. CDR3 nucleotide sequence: TGTGCTAGTGGTTTGCGTCCCGAAAACACTGAAGCTTTCTTT. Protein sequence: CASGLRPENTEAFF.

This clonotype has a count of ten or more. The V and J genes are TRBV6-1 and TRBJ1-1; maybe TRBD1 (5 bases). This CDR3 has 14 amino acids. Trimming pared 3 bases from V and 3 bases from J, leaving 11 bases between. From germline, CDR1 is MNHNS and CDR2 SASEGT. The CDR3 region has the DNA TGTGCCAGCAGTGAGTCCGGGACTGACACTGAAGCTTTCTTT. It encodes CASSESGTDTEAFF.